The clone carrying this T cell receptor beta chain was seen more than once but under ten times. The antigen is not known. TCRdb redid the calling of the reads with MiXCR, one entry per CDR3 protein. Among about 570,000 distinct CDR3 sequences listed, about 40% were seen once. This specimen comes from a study of T cell repertoires in cytomegalovirus infection. Study-wide background: Indications of both CMV infection and matching HLA type were provided by public TCR beta signatures.

The V gene's germline CDR1 is SNHLY and CDR2 FYNNEI. CDR3 length: 16 amino acids. V lost 4 bases, J lost 0 bases, and 5 bases stayed unmatched. This receptor was obtained from a human donor in good health (CMV status not recorded). Some clones in this sample may be carry-over from other donors' samples. The sequences come from cultured PBMCs, collected from culture after CMV antigen stimulation. This sequence joins TRBV2 and TRBJ1-4, with 7 positions matching TRBD1. This CDR3 reads CASSATGEATNEKLFF. In DNA form, the CDR3 reads TGTGCCAGCAGTGCCACAGGGGAAGCAACTAATGAAAAACTGTTTTTT. Variable domain in full (rest from reference TRBV2 and TRBJ1-4): EPEVTQTPSHQVTQMGQEVILRCVPISNHLYFYWYRQILGQKVEFLVSFYNNEISEKSEIFDDQFSVERPDGSNFTLKIRSTKLEDSAMYFCASSATGEATNEKLFFGSGTQLSVL.